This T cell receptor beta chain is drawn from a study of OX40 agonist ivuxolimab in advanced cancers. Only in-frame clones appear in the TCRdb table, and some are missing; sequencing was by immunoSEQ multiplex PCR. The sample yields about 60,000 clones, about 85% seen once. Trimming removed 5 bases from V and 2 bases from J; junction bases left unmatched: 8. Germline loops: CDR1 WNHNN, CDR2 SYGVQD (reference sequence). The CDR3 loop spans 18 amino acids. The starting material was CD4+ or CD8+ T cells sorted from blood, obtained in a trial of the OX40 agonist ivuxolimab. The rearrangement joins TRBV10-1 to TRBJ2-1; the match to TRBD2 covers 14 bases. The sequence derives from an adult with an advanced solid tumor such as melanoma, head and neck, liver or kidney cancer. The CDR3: CASSTTGTSGSAYNEQFF. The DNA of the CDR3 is TGCGCCAGCAGTACAACCGGGACTAGCGGGAGCGCCTACAATGAGCAGTTCTTC.